The rows below give T cell receptor beta chains drawn from one sample of a study of blood T cell repertoires in COVID-19. The table came from immunoSEQ multiplex PCR; TCRdb's copy has only in-frame clones and leaves some out. The data contain hundreds of thousands of clones, 89% of them singletons. Sequenced: peripheral blood. These receptors were obtained from a man in his sixties who had recovered from COVID-19. The CDR3 runs from the conserved cysteine through the conserved F or W.

v_gene	j_gene	CDR3aa
TRBV2	TRBJ2-3	CASNKGQRVPSTDTQYF
TRBV6-5	TRBJ1-2	CASTTGGVYGYTF
TRBV28	TRBJ2-3	CASRPALAGGADTQYF
TRBV12-3/TRBV12-4	TRBJ2-7	CASRTGSVYEQYF
TRBV9	TRBJ2-5	CASSPLATQETQYF
TRBV5-1	TRBJ1-1	CASSLQGNTEAFF
TRBV7-2	TRBJ2-1	CASSLGRGINEQFF
TRBV15	TRBJ1-2	CATSREAQGHYGYTF
TRBV27	TRBJ2-3	CATSLKGALTDTQYF
TRBV6-2/TRBV6-3	TRBJ1-2	CASSLRVYGYTF
TRBV4-3	TRBJ1-1	CASSQGQGRGVSEAFF
TRBV30	TRBJ2-7	CAWSVLYGTSGRYEQYF
TRBV28	TRBJ1-2	CASSFGTGGENGYTF
TRBV11-2	TRBJ1-2	CASSPVGGASYGYTF
TRBV11-2	TRBJ2-1	CASSAGTGNYNEQFF
TRBV4-3	TRBJ2-3	CASSHPNPPLAGYTDTQYF
TRBV5-1	TRBJ2-7	CASSLAGTYEQYF
TRBV7-3	TRBJ2-1	CASTSLAPGGEQFF
TRBV18	TRBJ2-3	CASSPDRSTTQYF
TRBV4-1	TRBJ2-7	CASSLRDSLSASSYEQYF
TRBV5-6	TRBJ1-4	CASSLRANEKLFF
TRBV19	TRBJ1-2	CASSIGGTGYYGYTF
TRBV7-9	TRBJ1-1	CASSPITNTEAFF
TRBV21-1	TRBJ1-2	CATDWEGVKNYGYTF
TRBV19	TRBJ2-1	CASSSFRVGSYNEQFF
TRBV5-1	TRBJ1-2	CASSLEAFYGYTF